This TCR beta chain was recovered during a study of blood T cell repertoires in COVID-19. Looking at the study overall: Spain, Italy and the United States supplied samples that represented acute and convalescent COVID-19. Nucleic acid was either cDNA or gDNA, and it came from T cells, B-cell-depleted T cells, or PBMCs.

V shed 3 bases and J 4 bases; nucleotides not matched to a gene: 5. Germline loops: CDR1 GTSNPN, CDR2 SVGIG (reference sequence). The CDR3 is 13 amino acids. As processed by the authors: Amplification of reference gene primers provided the estimated nucleated cell counts. The data were produced by immunoSEQ multiplex PCR, yet TCRdb's version contains in-frame clones alone and is incomplete. Clone size and the V and J calls come from that table; the DNA yielded D and trimming. The sample lists hundreds of thousands of clones, around four fifths seen once, with 8% to 10% in the top ten. The receptor comes from a woman in her 50s who had recovered from COVID-19. Sequencing was done on a sample of peripheral blood. The rearrangement uses TRBV30 and TRBJ2-5, with 7 positions matching TRBD2. The CDR3 sequence is CAWSSSGLETQYF. Here the CDR3 DNA reads TGTGCCTGGAGCTCTAGCGGTCTAGAGACCCAGTACTTC.